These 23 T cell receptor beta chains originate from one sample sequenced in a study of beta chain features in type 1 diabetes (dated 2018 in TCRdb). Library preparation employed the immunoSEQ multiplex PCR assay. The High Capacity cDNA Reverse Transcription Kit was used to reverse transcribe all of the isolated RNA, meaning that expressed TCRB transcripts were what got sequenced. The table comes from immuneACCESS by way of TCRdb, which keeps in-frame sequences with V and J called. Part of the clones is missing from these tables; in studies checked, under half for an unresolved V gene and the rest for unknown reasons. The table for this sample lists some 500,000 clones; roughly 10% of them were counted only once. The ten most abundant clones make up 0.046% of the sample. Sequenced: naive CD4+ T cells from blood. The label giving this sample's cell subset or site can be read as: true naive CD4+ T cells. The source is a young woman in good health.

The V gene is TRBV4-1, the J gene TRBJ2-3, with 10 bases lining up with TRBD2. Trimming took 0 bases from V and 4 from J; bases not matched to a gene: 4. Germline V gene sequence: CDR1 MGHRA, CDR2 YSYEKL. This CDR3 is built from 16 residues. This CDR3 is CASSQDRAGGPDTQYF. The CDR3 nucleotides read TGCGCCAGCAGCCAAGATCGAGCGGGGGGGCCAGATACGCAGTATTTT.

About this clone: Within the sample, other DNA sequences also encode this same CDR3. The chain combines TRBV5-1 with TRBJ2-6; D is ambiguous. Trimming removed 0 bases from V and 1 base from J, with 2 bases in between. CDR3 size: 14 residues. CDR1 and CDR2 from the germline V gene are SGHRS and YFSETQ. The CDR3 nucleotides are TGCGCCAGCAGCTTGGGGTCTGGGGCCAACGTCCTGACTTTC. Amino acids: CASSLGSGANVLTF.

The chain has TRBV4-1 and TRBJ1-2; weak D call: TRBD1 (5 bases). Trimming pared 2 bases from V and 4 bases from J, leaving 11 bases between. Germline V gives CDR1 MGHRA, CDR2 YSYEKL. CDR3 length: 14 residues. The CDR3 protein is CASSQPRDLYGYTF. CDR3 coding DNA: TGCGCCAGCAGCCAACCCCGGGACCTCTATGGCTACACCTTC.

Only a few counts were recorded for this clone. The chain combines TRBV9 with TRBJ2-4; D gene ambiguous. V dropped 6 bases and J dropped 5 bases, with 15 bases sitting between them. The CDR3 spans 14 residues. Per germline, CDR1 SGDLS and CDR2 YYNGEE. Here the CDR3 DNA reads TGTGCCAGCATCTCTGGAGAAAATCAAAACATTCAGTACTTC. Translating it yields CASISGENQNIQYF.

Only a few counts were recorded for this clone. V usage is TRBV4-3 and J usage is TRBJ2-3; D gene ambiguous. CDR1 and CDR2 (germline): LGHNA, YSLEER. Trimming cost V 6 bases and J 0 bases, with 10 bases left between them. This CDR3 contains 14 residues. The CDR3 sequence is CASRERSSTDTQYF. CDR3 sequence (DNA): TGCGCCAGCAGGGAGCGTAGTAGCACAGATACGCAGTATTTT.

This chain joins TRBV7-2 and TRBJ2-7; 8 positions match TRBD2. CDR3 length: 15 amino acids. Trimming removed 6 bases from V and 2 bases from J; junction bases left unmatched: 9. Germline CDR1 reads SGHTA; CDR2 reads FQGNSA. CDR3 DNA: TGTGCCAGCAGTCAAAATAGCGGGGCACCCTACGAGCAGTACTTC. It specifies CASSQNSGAPYEQYF. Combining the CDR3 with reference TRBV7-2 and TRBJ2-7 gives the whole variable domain GAGVSQSPSNKVTEKGKDVELRCDPISGHTALYWYRQSLGQGLEFLIYFQGNSAPDKSGLPSDRFSAERTGGSVSTLTIQRTQQEDSAVYLCASSQNSGAPYEQYFGPGTRLTVT.

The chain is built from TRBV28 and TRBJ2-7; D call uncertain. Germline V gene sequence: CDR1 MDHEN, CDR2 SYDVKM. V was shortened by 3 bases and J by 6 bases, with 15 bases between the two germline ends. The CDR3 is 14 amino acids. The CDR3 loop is CASSLYMGTSEQYV. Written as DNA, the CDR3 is TGTGCCAGCAGTTTGTACATGGGCACCTCCGAGCAGTACGTC.

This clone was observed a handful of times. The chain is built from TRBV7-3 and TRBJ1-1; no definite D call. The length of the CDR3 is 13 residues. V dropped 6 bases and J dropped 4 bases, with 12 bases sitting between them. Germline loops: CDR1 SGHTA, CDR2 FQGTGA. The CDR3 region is CASRVGPTTEAFF. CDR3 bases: TGTGCCAGCAGAGTCGGGCCTACCACTGAAGCTTTCTTT.

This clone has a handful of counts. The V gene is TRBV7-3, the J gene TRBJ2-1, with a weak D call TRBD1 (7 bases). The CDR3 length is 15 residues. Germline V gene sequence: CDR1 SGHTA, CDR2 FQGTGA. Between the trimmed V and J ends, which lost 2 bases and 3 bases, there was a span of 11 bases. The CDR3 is CASSLRRGRYNEQFF. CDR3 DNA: TGTGCCAGCAGCTTACGGAGGGGGCGCTACAATGAGCAGTTCTTC.

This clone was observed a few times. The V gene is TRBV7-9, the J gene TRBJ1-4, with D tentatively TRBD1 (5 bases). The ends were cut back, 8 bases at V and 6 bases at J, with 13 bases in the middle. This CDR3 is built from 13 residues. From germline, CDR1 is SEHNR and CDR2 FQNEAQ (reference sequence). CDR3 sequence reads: CASAGQGDEKLFF. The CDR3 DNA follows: TGTGCCAGCGCGGGGCAGGGAGATGAAAAACTGTTTTTT.

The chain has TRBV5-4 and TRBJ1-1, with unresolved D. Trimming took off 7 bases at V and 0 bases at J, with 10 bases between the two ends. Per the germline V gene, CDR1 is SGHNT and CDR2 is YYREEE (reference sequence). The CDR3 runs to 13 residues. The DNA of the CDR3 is TGTGCCAGCCTAAGGGAGATGAACACTGAAGCTTTCTTT. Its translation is CASLREMNTEAFF.

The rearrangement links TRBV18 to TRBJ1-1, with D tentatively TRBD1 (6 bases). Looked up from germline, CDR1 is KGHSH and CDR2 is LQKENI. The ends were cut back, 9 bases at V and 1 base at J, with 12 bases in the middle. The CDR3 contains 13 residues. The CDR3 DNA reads TGTGCCAGTGGGACAACAGAGAACACTGAAGCTTTCTTT. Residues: CASGTTENTEAFF.

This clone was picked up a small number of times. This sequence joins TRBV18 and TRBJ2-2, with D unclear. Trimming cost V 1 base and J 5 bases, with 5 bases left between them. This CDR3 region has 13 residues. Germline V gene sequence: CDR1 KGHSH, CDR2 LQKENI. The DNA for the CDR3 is TGTGCCAGCTCACCACAGAGAACCGGGGAGCTGTTTTTT. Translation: CASSPQRTGELFF.

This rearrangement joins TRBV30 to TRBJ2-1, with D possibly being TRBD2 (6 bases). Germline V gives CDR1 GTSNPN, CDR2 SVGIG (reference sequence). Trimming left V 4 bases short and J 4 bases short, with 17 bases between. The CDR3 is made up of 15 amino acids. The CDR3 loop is CAWTFGLAYYNEQFF. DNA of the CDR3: TGTGCCTGGACTTTCGGTCTAGCGTATTACAATGAGCAGTTCTTC.

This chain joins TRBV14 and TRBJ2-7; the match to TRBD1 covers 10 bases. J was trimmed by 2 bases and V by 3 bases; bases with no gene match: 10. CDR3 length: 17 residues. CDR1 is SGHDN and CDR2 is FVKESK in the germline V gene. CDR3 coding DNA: TGTGCCAGCAGCCACCGACGAGGGACAGGGGAAACCTACGAGCAGTACTTC. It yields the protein CASSHRRGTGETYEQYF.

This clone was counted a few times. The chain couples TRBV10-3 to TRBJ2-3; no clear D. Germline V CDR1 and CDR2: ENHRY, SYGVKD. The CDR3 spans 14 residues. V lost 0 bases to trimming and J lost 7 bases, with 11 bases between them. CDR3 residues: CAISESTFQYTQYF. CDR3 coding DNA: TGTGCCATCAGTGAGTCGACTTTTCAGTATACGCAGTATTTT.

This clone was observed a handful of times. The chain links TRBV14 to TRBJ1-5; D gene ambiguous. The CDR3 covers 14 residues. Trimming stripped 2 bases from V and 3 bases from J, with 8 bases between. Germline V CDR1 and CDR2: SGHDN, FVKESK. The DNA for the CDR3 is TGTGCCAGCAGCCAACGAGGCAACAATCAGCCCCAGCATTTT. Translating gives CASSQRGNNQPQHF.

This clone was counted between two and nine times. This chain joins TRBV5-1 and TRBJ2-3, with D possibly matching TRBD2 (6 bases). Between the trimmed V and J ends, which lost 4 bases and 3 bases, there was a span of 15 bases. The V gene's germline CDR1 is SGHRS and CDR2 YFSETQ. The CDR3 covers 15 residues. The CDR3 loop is CASSIGTLGTDTQYF. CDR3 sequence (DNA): TGCGCCAGCAGCATCGGGACTCTGGGGACAGATACGCAGTATTTT.

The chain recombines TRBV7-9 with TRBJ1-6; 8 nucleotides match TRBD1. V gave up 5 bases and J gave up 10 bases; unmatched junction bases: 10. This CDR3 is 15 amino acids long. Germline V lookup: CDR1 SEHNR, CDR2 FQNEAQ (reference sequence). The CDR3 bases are TGTGCCAGCAGCGAGTTGACAGGGGTAGGGTCACCCCTCCACTTT. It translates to CASSELTGVGSPLHF.

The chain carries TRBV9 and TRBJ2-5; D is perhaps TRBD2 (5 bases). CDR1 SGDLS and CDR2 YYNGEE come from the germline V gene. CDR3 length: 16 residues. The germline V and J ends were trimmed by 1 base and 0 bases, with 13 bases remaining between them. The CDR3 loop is CASSVLPRGHQETQYF. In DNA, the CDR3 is TGTGCCAGCAGCGTATTGCCCAGAGGGCACCAAGAGACCCAGTACTTC.

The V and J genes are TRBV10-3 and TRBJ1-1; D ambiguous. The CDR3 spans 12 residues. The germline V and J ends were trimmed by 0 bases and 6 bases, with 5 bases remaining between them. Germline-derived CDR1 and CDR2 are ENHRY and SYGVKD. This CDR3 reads CAISESMAEAFF. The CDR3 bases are TGTGCCATCAGTGAGTCGATGGCTGAAGCTTTCTTT.

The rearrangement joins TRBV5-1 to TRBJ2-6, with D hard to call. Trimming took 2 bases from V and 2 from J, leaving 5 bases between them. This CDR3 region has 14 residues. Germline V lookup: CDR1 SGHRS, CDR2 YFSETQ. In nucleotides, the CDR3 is TGCGCCAGCAGCTTTGGGACTGGGGCCAACGTCCTGACTTTC. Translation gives CASSFGTGANVLTF.

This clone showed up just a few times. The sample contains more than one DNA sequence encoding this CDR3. The CDR3 spells CASSRGQGSYNEQFF. In nucleotides, the CDR3 is TGTGCCAGCAGCCGTGGACAGGGATCCTACAATGAGCAGTTCTTC. V is TRBV7-2 and J is TRBJ2-1; 8 nucleotides align to TRBD1. The CDR3 spans 15 residues. The ends lost 5 bases at V and 1 base at J; junction bases unmatched: 4. Germline values: CDR1 SGHTA, CDR2 FQGNSA.